Below, 2 T cell receptor beta chains from the same sample are listed, as sequenced in a study (dated by TCRdb to the mid-2010s). CD4+CD25+CD127-/low cells were isolated as Tregs. Libraries were prepared through 5' RACE. The sequencing machine was an Illumina MiSeq. Using fastp at Q25 and MiXCR, TCRdb reprocessed the public reads and kept productive beta chains. Identical CDR3 protein sequences are pooled into one entry, listed with their most common genes and DNA. The sample includes about 57,000 distinct CDR3 sequences, with about 28% observed a single time. Of the sample, roughly 2.2% is held by the ten largest clones. Sequenced sample: tumor-infiltrating Tregs sorted from the breast tumor. These receptors came from a female donor with breast cancer.

This rearrangement joins TRBV27 to TRBJ1-6; 7 bases match TRBD1. Germline assignment: CDR1 MNHEY and CDR2 SMNVEV (reference sequence). The V gene end was trimmed by 5 bases and the J gene end by 10 bases; junction bases not matched to a gene: 14. CDR3 length: 16 amino acids. CDR3 in DNA: TGTGCCAGCAGTCCCCAGGGGGACGCTGACGGCTCACCCCTCCACTTT. It translates to CASSPQGDADGSPLHF.

This clonotype has more than one count but fewer than ten. V gene TRBV7-2 combines with J gene TRBJ2-3; D might be TRBD2 (5 bases). The V end lost 1 base, the J end lost 3 bases, and 11 bases lay between the germline ends. The CDR3 contains 15 residues. From germline, CDR1 is SGHTA and CDR2 FQGNSA. The CDR3: CASSLGSGKTDTQYF. CDR3 nucleotide sequence: TGTGCCAGCAGCTTAGGGTCGGGGAAAACAGATACGCAGTATTTT.